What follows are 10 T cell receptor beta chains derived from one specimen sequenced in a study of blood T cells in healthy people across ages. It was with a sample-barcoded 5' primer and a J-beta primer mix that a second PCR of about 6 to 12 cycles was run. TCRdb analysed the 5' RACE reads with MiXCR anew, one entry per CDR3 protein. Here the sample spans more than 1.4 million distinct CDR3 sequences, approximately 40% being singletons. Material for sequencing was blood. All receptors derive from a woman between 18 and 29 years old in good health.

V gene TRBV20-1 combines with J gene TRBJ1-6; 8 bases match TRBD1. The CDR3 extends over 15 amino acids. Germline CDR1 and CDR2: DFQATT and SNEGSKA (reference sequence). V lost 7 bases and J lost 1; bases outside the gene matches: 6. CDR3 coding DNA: TGCAGTGGGCAGGGGGCCAATTCCTATAATTCACCCCTCCACTTT. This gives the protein CSGQGANSYNSPLHF.

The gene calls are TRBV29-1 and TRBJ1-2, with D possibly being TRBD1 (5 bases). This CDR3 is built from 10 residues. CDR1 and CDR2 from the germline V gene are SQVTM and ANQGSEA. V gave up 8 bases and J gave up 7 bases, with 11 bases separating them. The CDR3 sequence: CSSTGAGYTF. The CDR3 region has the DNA TGCAGCTCCACAGGTGCTGGCTACACCTTC.

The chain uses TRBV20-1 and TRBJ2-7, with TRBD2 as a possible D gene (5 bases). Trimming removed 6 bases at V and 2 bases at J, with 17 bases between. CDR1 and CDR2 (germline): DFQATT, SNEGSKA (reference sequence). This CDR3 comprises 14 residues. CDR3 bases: TGCAGTGCCCCCCCCGAGCGGACCCCCTACGAGCAGTACTTC. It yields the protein CSAPPERTPYEQYF.

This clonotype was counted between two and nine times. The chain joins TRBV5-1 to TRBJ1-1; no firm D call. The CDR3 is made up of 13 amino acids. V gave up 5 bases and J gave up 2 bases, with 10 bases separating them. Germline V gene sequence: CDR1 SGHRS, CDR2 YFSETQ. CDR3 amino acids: CASSPRSNTEAFF. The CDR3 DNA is TGCGCCAGCAGTCCGAGGAGTAACACTGAAGCTTTCTTT.

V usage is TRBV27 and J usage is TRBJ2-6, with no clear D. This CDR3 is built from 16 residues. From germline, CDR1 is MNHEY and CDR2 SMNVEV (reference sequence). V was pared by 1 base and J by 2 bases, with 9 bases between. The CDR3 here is CASSLYVGTGANVLTF. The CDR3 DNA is TGTGCCAGCAGTTTATACGTGGGGACTGGGGCCAACGTCCTGACTTTC.

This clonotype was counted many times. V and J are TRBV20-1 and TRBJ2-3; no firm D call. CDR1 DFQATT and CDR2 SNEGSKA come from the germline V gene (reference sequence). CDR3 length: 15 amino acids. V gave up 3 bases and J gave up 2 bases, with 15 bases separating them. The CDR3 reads CSASLGPSPTDTQYF. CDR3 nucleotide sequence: TGCAGTGCTAGTTTGGGTCCCAGCCCCACAGATACGCAGTATTTT.

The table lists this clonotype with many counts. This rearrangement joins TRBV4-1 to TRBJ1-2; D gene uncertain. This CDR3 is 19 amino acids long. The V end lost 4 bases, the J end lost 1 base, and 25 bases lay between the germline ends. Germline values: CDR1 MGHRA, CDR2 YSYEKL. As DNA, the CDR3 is TGCGCCAGCAGCCCCCTTACCTCTCAAAAGGGCGGTGTTAACTATGGCTACACCTTC. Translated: CASSPLTSQKGGVNYGYTF.

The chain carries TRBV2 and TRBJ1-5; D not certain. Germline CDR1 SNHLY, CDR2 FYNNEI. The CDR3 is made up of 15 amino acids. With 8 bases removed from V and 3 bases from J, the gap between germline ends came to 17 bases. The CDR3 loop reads CASVPSSGSNQPQHF. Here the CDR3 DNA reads TGTGCCAGCGTCCCCTCATCCGGGTCCAATCAGCCCCAGCATTTT.

The CDR3 spells CSAPSGSFEGYTF. CDR3 nucleotides: TGCAGTGCGCCTTCGGGGAGTTTTGAAGGCTACACCTTC. This chain uses TRBV20-1 with TRBJ1-2; D is undetermined. This CDR3 region has 13 residues. V shed 6 bases and J shed 8 bases, with 19 bases lying between them. The germline gives CDR1 DFQATT, CDR2 SNEGSKA (reference sequence).

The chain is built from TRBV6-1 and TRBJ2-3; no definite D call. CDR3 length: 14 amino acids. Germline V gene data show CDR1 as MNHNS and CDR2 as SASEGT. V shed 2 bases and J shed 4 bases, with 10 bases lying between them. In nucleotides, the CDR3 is TGTGCCAGCAGTGAAACGAACAGCCCAGATACGCAGTATTTT. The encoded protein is CASSETNSPDTQYF.